This T cell receptor beta chain was captured by sequencing in a study of T cell responses to AZD1222 COVID-19 vaccine. V lost 10 bases, J lost 6 bases, and 13 bases lay in between. Germline V gene sequence: CDR1 ENHRY, CDR2 SYGVKD. The CDR3 sequence is 11 residues long. The repertoire was sequenced with immunoSEQ multiplex PCR; TCRdb's copy has only in-frame clones and lacks some. The sample has about 140,000 clones; 92% are singletons. The sequence was obtained from an adult in good health. V gene TRBV10-3 combines with J gene TRBJ2-7; D might be TRBD1 (5 bases). Sequencing was performed on peripheral blood, taken on day 0 of AZD1222 vaccination. The CDR3 nucleotides are TGTGCCACCTCGACAGAATTCGAGCAGTACTTC. Translation: CATSTEFEQYF.